This passage covers 11 T cell receptor beta chains from one sample sequenced in a study of T cell changes during pregnancy in multiple sclerosis. Sequenced by immunoSEQ multiplex PCR; TCRdb stores in-frame clones only, minus some. The sample has some 90,000 clones; 90% to 95% are singletons. The source material was peripheral blood, sampled after pregnancy. The source of these receptors is a female donor in good health, enrolled as a control in a pregnancy study.

The V call is TRBV5-1, the J call TRBJ2-3; 11 bases match TRBD2. From germline, CDR1 is SGHRS and CDR2 YFSETQ. This CDR3 spans 15 amino acids. With V trimmed by 4 bases and J by 8 bases, 9 bases remained unmatched. The CDR3 DNA follows: TGCGCCAGCAGCCAAGTAACCACTAGCGGGGGTACGCAGTATTTT. Translation gives CASSQVTTSGGTQYF.

V and J are TRBV11-2 and TRBJ1-1; D is perhaps TRBD1 (6 bases). The germline V and J ends were trimmed by 4 bases and 0 bases, with 12 bases remaining between them. The CDR3 runs to 15 residues. CDR1 is SGHAT and CDR2 is FQNNGV in the germline V gene. The CDR3 DNA sequence: TGTGCCAGCAGCTCATACAGGGATATGAACACTGAAGCTTTCTTT. Translating it yields CASSSYRDMNTEAFF.

V usage is TRBV9 and J usage is TRBJ1-2; weak D call: TRBD1 (5 bases). Germline CDR1 is SGDLS and CDR2 is YYNGEE. Deletions cut 7 bases from V and 4 bases from J, with 11 bases between. The CDR3 is 12 amino acids. CDR3 residues: CASGQGSYGYTF. DNA of the CDR3: TGTGCCAGCGGGCAGGGAAGCTATGGCTACACCTTC. Looking up the rest from reference TRBV9 and TRBJ1-2 gives the full variable domain: DSGVTQTPKHLITATGQRVTLRCSPRSGDLSVYWYQQSLDQGLQFLIQYYNGEERAKGNILERFSAQQFPDLHSELNLSSLELGDSALYFCASGQGSYGYTFGSGTRLTVV.

The V call is TRBV4-2, the J call TRBJ2-3; 15 bases are shared with TRBD2. J gave up 10 bases and V 1 base, and 6 bases lay outside the gene matches. In germline, CDR1 is LGHNA, CDR2 YNFKEQ. The CDR3 sequence is 16 residues long. The CDR3 sequence is CASSQGTSGGGTAQYF. The CDR3 DNA reads as TGTGCCAGCAGCCAAGGGACTAGCGGGGGGGGCACGGCGCAGTATTTT.

This clone was seen once. The chain links TRBV7-2 to TRBJ1-1; 7 bases agree with TRBD1. Germline trimming cut 4 bases from V and 8 bases from J; bases unmatched to any gene: 13. This CDR3 region has 15 residues. Germline values: CDR1 SGHTA, CDR2 FQGNSA. As DNA, the CDR3 is TGTGCCAGCAGCTCGTCGACAGGGTCTGTTTCCGAAGCTTTCTTT. It encodes CASSSSTGSVSEAFF.

V gene TRBV19 combines with J gene TRBJ2-1, with D tentatively TRBD2 (5 bases). Germline lookup yields CDR1 LNHDA and CDR2 SQIVND (reference sequence). The CDR3 runs to 11 residues. Trimming removed 4 bases from V and 8 bases from J, with 6 bases in between. In nucleotides, the CDR3 is TGTGCCAGTAGTAGGCGGGATGAGCAGTTCTTC. Its translation: CASSRRDEQFF.

The chain recombines TRBV13 with TRBJ2-1, with D possibly being TRBD2 (5 bases). V was cut by 1 base and J by 7 bases, with 8 bases left in between. The CDR3 loop spans 13 amino acids. Germline CDR1 is PRHDT and CDR2 is FYEKMQ (reference sequence). Here the CDR3 reads CASSLVGINEQFF. The DNA of the CDR3 is TGTGCCAGCAGCTTAGTCGGGATAAATGAGCAGTTCTTC.

This rearrangement joins TRBV5-1 to TRBJ2-1; D possibly corresponds to TRBD2 (6 bases). CDR1 and CDR2 (germline): SGHRS, YFSETQ. The length of the CDR3 is 16 residues. Between the trimmed V and J ends, which lost 1 base and 2 bases, there was a span of 13 bases. The chain's CDR3 is CASSLLVSGAYNEQFF. DNA for the CDR3: TGCGCCAGCAGCTTGCTCGTATCGGGGGCCTACAATGAGCAGTTCTTC.

V gene TRBV5-6 combines with J gene TRBJ1-4, with TRBD1 as a possible D gene (6 bases). The germline gives CDR1 SGHDT, CDR2 YYEEEE. The CDR3 has 15 residues. Deletions cut 0 bases from V and 10 bases from J, with 16 bases between. CDR3 loop: CASSLVRQGSRKLFF. The CDR3 DNA is TGTGCCAGCAGCTTGGTACGGCAGGGGTCACGAAAACTGTTTTTT.

The chain uses TRBV7-9 and TRBJ2-2, with D possibly matching TRBD1 (6 bases). CDR3 length equals 17 residues. Per the germline V gene, CDR1 is SEHNR and CDR2 is FQNEAQ (reference sequence). V lost 5 bases and J lost 1, with 17 bases in between. Here the CDR3 DNA reads TGTGCCAGCAGCCCCGCCCAGGGGTCCGTGAACACCGGGGAGCTGTTTTTT. It codes for CASSPAQGSVNTGELFF.

This chain uses TRBV15 with TRBJ2-7, with D possibly being TRBD1 (7 bases). Germline-derived CDR1 and CDR2 are LNHNV and YYDKDF (reference sequence). The CDR3 sequence is 16 residues long. Trimming stripped 4 bases from V and 3 bases from J, with 19 bases between. The CDR3 region has the DNA TGTGCCACCAGCACTCCCGCGGGGCAGGGGGGCTACGAGCAGTACTTC. It is translated as CATSTPAGQGGYEQYF.